The 2 T cell receptor beta chains presented below share a single source sample, sequenced in a study of blood T cell repertoires in COVID-19. Sequenced by immunoSEQ multiplex PCR; TCRdb stores in-frame clones only, minus some. The sample lists 300,000 to 400,000 clones, around four fifths occurring once. Material for sequencing was peripheral blood. These receptors came from a man aged 25 to 40 with active or convalescent COVID-19.

The rearrangement joins TRBV20-1 to TRBJ1-5; D possibly corresponds to TRBD1 (6 bases). V was pared by 3 bases and J by 6 bases, with 15 bases between. The germline V gene encodes CDR1 DFQATT and CDR2 SNEGSKA (reference sequence). The CDR3 totals 14 residues. The CDR3 is CSASLAGVVQPQHF. For the CDR3, the DNA is TGCAGTGCTAGTTTGGCAGGGGTAGTTCAGCCCCAGCATTTT.

The chain has TRBV30 and TRBJ1-3; no firm D call. The CDR3 is 14 amino acids. The germline V gene has CDR1 GTSNPN and CDR2 SVGIG (reference sequence). V shed 2 bases and J shed 4 bases, with 12 bases lying between them. CDR3 bases: TGTGCCTGGAGTAGCGGGGAGGCCGGAAACACCATATATTTT. Its translation: CAWSSGEAGNTIYF.